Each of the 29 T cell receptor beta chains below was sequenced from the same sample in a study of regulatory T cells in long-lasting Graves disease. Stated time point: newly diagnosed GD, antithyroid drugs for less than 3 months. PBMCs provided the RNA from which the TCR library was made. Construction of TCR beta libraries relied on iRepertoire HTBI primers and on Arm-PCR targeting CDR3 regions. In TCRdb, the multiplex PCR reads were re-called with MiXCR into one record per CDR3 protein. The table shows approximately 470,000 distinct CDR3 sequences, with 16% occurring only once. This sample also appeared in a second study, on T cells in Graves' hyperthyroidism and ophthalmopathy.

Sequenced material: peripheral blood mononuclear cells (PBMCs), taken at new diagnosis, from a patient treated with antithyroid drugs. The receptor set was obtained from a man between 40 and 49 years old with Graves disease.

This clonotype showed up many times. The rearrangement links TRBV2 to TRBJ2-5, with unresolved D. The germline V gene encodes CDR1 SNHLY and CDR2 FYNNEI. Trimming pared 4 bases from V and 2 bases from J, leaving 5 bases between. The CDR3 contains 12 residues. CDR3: CASSANQETQYF. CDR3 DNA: TGTGCCAGCAGTGCAAATCAAGAGACCCAGTACTTC.

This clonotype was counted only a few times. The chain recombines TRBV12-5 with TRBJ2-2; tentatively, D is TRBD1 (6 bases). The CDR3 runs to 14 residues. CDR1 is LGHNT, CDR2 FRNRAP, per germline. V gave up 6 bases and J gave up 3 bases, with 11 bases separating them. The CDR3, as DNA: TGTGCTAGTGGCCTCAACAGGGACACCGGGGAGCTGTTTTTT. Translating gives CASGLNRDTGELFF.

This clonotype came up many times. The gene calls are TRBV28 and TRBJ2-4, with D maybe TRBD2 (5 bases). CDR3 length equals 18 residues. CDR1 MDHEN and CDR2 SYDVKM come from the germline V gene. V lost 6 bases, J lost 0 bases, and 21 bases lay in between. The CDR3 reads CASRSATGGRLAKNIQYF. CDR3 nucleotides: TGTGCCAGCAGATCCGCCACTGGAGGACGGCTAGCCAAAAACATTCAGTACTTC. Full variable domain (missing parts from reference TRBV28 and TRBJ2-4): DVKVTQSSRYLVKRTGEKVFLECVQDMDHENMFWYRQDPGLGLRLIYFSYDVKMKEKGDIPEGYSVSREKKERFSLILESASTNQTSMYLCASRSATGGRLAKNIQYFGAGTRLSVL.

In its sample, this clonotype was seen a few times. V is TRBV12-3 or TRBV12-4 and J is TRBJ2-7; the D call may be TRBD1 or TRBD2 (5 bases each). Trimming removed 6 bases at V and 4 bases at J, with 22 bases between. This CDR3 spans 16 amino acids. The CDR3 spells CASSATGRARAYEQYF. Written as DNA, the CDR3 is TGTGCCAGCAGCGCGACCGGCAGGGCGAGGGCTTACGAGCAGTACTTC.

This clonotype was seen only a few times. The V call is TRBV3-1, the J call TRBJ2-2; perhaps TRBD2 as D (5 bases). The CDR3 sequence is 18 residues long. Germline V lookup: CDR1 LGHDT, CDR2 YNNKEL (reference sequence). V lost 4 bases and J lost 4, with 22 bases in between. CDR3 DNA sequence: TGTGCCAGCAGCCGAAAACCAACTGGAGGAGGAGGCACCGGGGAGCTGTTTTTT. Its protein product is CASSRKPTGGGGTGELFF.

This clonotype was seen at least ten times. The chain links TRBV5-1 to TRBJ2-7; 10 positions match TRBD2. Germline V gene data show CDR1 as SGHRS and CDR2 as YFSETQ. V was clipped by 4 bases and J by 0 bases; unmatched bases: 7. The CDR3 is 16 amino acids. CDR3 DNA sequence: TGCGCCAGCAGCGGCGGACTAGCGGTGCGCTCCTACGAGCAGTACTTC. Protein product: CASSGGLAVRSYEQYF.

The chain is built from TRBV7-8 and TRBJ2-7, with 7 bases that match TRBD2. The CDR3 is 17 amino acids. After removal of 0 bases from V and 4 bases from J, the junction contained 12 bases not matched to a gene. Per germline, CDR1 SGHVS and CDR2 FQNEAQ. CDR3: CASSLAFSGGGAYEQYF. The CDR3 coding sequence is TGTGCCAGCAGCTTAGCCTTTTCTGGGGGAGGGGCGTACGAGCAGTACTTC.

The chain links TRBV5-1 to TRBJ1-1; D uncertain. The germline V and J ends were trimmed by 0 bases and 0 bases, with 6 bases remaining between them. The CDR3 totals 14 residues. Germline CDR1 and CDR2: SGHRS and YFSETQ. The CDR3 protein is CASSLGWMNTEAFF. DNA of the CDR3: TGCGCCAGCAGCTTGGGATGGATGAACACTGAAGCTTTCTTT. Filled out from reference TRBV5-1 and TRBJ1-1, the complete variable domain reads KAGVTQTPRYLIKTRGQQVTLSCSPISGHRSVSWYQQTPGQGLQFLFEYFSETQRNKGNFPGRFSGRQFSNSRSEMNVSTLELGDSALYLCASSLGWMNTEAFFGQGTRLTVV.

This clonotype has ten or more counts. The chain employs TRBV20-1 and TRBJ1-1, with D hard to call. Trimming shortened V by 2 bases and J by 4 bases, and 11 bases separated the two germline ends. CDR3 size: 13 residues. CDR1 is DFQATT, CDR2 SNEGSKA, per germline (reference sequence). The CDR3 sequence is CSARKNQVTEAFF. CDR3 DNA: TGCAGTGCTAGAAAGAATCAGGTCACTGAAGCTTTCTTT.

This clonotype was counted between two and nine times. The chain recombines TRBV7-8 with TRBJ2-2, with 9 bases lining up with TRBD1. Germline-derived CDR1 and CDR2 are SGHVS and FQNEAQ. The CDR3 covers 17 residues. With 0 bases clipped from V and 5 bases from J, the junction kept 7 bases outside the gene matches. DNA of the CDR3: TGTGCCAGCAGCTTAGCTCGTAGGACAGGGGTTACCGGGGAGCTGTTTTTT. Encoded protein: CASSLARRTGVTGELFF.

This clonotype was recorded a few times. The CDR3 sequence is CASSRGTGGHEQYF. The CDR3 nucleotides read TGTGCCAGCAGCCGCGGGACAGGGGGCCACGAGCAGTACTTC. This chain links TRBV27 with TRBJ2-7, with 12 bases lining up with TRBD1. CDR3 size: 14 residues. J gave up 5 bases and V 6 bases, and 5 bases lay outside the gene matches. Germline CDR1 and CDR2: MNHEY and SMNVEV (reference sequence).

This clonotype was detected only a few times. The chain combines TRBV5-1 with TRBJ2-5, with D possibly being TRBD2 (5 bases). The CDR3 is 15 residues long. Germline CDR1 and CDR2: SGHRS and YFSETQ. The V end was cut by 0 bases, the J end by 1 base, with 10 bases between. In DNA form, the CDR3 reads TGCGCCAGCAGCTTGGCCGTCCGGGGCCAAGAGACCCAGTACTTC. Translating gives CASSLAVRGQETQYF.

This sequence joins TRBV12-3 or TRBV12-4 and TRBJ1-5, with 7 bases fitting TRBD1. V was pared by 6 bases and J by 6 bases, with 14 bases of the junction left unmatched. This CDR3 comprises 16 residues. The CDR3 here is CASRLSRGQVSQPQHF. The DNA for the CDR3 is TGTGCCAGCAGGTTATCGAGGGGGCAGGTGAGTCAGCCCCAGCATTTT.

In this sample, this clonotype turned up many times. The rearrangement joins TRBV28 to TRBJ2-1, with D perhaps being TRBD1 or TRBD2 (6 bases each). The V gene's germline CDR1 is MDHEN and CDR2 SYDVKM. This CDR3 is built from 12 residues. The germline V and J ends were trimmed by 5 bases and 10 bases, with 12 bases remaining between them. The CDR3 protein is CASSPPGGEQFF. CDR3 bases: TGTGCCAGCAGTCCCCCCGGGGGCGAGCAGTTCTTC.

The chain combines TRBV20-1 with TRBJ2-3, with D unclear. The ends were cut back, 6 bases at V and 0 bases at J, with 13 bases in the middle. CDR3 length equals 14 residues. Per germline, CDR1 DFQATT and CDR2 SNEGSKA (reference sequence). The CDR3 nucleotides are TGCAGTGCCCCCTTGACCACAAGCACAGATACGCAGTATTTT. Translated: CSAPLTTSTDTQYF.

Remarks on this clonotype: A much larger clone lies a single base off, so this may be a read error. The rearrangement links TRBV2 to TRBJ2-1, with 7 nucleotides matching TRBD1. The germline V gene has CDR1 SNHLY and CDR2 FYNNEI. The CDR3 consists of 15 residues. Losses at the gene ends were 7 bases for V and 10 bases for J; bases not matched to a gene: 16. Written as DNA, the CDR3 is TGTGCCAGCACCCAGACAGGGCGGAGCTCCTACGAGCAGTTCTTC. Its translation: CASTQTGRSSYEQFF.

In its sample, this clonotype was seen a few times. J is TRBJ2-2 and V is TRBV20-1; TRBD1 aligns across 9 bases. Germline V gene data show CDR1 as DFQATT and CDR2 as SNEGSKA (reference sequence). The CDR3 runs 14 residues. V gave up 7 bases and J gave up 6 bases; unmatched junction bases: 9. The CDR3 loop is CSVQGARAAGELFF. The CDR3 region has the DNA TGCAGTGTACAGGGGGCGCGGGCAGCCGGGGAGCTGTTTTTT.

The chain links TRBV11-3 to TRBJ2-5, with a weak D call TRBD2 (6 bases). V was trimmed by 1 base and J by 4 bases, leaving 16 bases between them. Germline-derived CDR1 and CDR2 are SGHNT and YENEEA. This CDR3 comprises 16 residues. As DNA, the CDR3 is TGTGCCAGCAGCTTAGGTCGGGGGATTCGCTCAGAGACCCAGTACTTC. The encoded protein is CASSLGRGIRSETQYF.

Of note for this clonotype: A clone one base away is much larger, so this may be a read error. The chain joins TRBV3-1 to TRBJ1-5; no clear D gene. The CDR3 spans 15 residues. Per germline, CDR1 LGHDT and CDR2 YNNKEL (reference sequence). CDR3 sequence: CASSQVYGSDQPQHF. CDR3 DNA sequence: TGTGCCAGCAGCCAAGTATACGGTAGCGATCAGCCCCAGCATTTT.

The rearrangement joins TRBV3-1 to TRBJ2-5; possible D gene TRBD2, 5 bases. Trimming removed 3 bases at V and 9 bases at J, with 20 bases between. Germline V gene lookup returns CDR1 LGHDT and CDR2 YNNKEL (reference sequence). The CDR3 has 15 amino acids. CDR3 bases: TGTGCCAGCAGCCATTCGCAACGGACTCCGGGTTCCCAGTACTTC. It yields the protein CASSHSQRTPGSQYF.

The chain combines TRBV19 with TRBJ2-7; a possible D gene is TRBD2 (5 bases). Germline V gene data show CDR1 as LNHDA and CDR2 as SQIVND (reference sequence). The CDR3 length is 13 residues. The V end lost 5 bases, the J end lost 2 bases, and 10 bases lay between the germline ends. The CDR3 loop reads CASSGRRTYEQYF. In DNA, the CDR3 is TGTGCCAGTAGTGGACGGAGGACCTACGAGCAGTACTTC. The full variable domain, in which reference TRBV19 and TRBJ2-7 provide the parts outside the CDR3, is DGGITQSPKYLFRKEGQNVTLSCEQNLNHDAMYWYRQDPGQGLRLIYYSQIVNDFQKGDIAEGYSVSREKKESFPLTVTSAQKNPTAFYLCASSGRRTYEQYFGPGTRLTVT.

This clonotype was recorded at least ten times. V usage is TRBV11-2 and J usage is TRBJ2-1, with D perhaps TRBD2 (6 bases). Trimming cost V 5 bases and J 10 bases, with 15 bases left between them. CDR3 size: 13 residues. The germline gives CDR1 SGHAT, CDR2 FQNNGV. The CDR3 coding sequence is TGTGCCAGCAGCCATGAGCCGGCGGGGGAGCAGTTCTTC. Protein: CASSHEPAGEQFF.

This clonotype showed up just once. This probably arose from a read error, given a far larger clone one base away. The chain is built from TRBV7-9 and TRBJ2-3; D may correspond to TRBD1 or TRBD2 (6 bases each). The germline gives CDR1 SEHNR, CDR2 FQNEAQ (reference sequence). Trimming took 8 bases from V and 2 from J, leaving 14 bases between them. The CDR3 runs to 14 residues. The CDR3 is CASGRQDYTDTQYF. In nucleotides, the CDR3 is TGTGCCAGCGGTCGACAGGACTACACAGATACGCAGTATTTT. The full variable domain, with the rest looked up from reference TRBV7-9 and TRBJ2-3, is DTGVSQNPRHKITKRGQNVTFRCDPISEHNRLYWYRQTLGQGPEFLTYFQNEAQLEKSRLLSDRFSAERPKGSFSTLEIQRTEQGDSAMYLCASGRQDYTDTQYFGPGTRLTVL.

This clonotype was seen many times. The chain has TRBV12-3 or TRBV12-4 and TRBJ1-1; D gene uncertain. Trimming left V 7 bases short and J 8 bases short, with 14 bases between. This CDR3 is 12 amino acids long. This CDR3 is CASKISQREAFF. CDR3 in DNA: TGTGCCAGCAAAATCAGTCAGAGAGAAGCTTTCTTT.

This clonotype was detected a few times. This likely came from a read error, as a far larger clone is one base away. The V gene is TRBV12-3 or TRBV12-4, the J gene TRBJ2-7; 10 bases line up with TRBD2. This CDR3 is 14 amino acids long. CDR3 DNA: TGTGCCAGCAGCCCTAGCGGGAGCTCCTACGAGCAGCACTTC. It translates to CASSPSGSSYEQHF.

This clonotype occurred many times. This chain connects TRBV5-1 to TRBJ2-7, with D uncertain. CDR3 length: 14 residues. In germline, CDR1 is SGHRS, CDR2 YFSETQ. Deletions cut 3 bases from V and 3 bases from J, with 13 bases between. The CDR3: CASSSTTGNYEQYF. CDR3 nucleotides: TGCGCCAGCAGCTCGACGACTGGGAACTACGAGCAGTACTTC.

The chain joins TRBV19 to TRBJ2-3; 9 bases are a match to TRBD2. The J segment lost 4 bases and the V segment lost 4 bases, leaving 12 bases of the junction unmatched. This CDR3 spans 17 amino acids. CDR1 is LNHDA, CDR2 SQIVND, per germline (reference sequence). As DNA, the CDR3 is TGTGCCAGTAGTACCTCCCGGATAGCGGGAGTGCCAGATACGCAGTATTTT. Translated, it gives CASSTSRIAGVPDTQYF.

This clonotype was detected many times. The CDR3 DNA follows: TGCAGTGTACTCGGGACAGGGAGCGGCTACACCTTC. It encodes CSVLGTGSGYTF. This rearrangement joins TRBV20-1 to TRBJ1-2; 9 nucleotides match TRBD1. V dropped 7 bases and J dropped 8; count of bases not matched to a gene: 8. Germline V gene lookup returns CDR1 DFQATT and CDR2 SNEGSKA (reference sequence). This CDR3 has 12 amino acids.

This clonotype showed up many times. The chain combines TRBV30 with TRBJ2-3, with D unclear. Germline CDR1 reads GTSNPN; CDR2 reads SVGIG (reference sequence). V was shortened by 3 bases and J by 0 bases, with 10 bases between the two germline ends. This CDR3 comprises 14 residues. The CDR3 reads CAWRSGQSTDTQYF. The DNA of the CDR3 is TGTGCCTGGAGATCAGGTCAGAGCACAGATACGCAGTATTTT.